This T cell receptor (beta chain) was obtained from a study of response to subunit inactivated influenza vaccine. This clonotype appeared a few times. The antigen remains unidentified. In TCRdb, the RT-PCR reads were re-called with MiXCR into one record per CDR3 protein. The table records roughly 700,000 distinct CDR3 sequences, 14% of them present only once. Trimming stripped 6 bases from V and 3 bases from J, with 15 bases between. The CDR3 runs 14 residues. Germline V CDR1 and CDR2: SEHNR, FQNEAQ (reference sequence). Notes on the study in general: The authors suggested that every seasonal influenza vaccination recruits few new T cells.

The J gene is TRBJ2-7, the V gene TRBV7-9; no definite D call. The source was PBMCs from blood, collected less than 15 days before vaccination. This TCR was recovered from a man aged 45 to 65 who received an inactivated influenza vaccine. The CDR3 nucleotides are TGTGCCAGCAGGGAAACTGGTTCCGTCTACGAGCAGTACTTC. This encodes CASRETGSVYEQYF.